The clone carrying this T cell receptor beta chain has just a few counts. Its antigen is as yet unknown. These data come from a study of blood T cells in healthy people across ages. At the level of the study: Template switching captured about one barcoded beta molecule per two T cells.

A second about 7 to 11 cycle PCR used barcoded and J-beta primers. From the 5' RACE reads, TCRdb called clonotypes with MiXCR, one entry per CDR3 protein. The sample lists roughly 1,000,000 distinct CDR3 sequences; approximately 25% were seen once. Findings and caveats of the study: TCR beta diversity tracked closely with naive T cell percentage.

Extracted total RNA amounted to at least 5.5 micrograms for each sample. The sample was also reused in another study, on T cells of mothers and their children. That report notes: Whatever RNA was extracted went entirely into cDNA synthesis, at about 1.4 ug per 15 ul.

This TCR derives from a girl aged 2 to 9 in good health. The sequencing sample was made of blood.

CDR3 coding DNA: TGTGCGGAGCGGGGGGGCCCTGGATCCGATGAGCAGTTCTTC. This codes for CAERGGPGSDEQFF. The rearrangement links TRBV6-1 to TRBJ2-1, with 10 bases aligning to TRBD2. The germline V gene encodes CDR1 MNHNS and CDR2 SASEGT. The CDR3 loop spans 14 amino acids.